A single sample is the source of the 26 T cell receptor beta chains below, sequenced in a study of CD8 T cells in ankylosing spondylitis. The antigens for these receptors are not known. Study-level results: Ankylosing spondylitis blood appeared to be characterized by a TCR beta motif of fewer than ten highly homologous variants.

TCRdb re-called the 5' RACE reads through MiXCR, storing one row per CDR3 protein. The repertoire holds 670,000 or so distinct CDR3 sequences, with around 17% as singletons. Sample: blood, either unsorted or a sorted T cell fraction (not recorded which). Receptors were obtained from a male donor with ankylosing spondylitis.

CDR3 residues: CSVNGGPGEQYF. The CDR3 DNA reads as TGCAGCGTTAACGGGGGACCGGGCGAGCAGTACTTC. The chain joins TRBV29-1 to TRBJ2-7; D perhaps matches TRBD2 (6 bases). Looked up from germline, CDR1 is SQVTM and CDR2 is ANQGSEA. This CDR3 has 12 amino acids. Trimming removed 5 bases from V and 6 bases from J, with 14 bases in between.

This clonotype was recorded at least ten times. This chain links TRBV4-3 with TRBJ1-1; D is uncertain. The CDR3 totals 13 residues. CDR1 is LGHNA and CDR2 is YSLEER in the germline V gene. Trimming stripped 4 bases from V and 2 bases from J, with 8 bases between. CDR3 DNA sequence: TGCGCCAGCAGCCGAGGGAGAAACACTGAAGCTTTCTTT. Translation gives CASSRGRNTEAFF.

In its sample, this clonotype was seen many times. An end of the junction does not agree with germline; a read error may underlie this. V usage is TRBV5-1 and J usage is TRBJ2-7, with D tentatively TRBD2 (6 bases). CDR1 and CDR2 from the germline V gene are SGHRS and YFSETQ. The CDR3 runs to 13 residues. The CDR3 is CASSPTGDYEQYF. The CDR3, as DNA: TGTGCCAGCTCACCAACGGGGGATTACGAGCAGTACTTC.

As to this clonotype: One end of the junction fails to match germline, which may point to a read error. The CDR3 spells CASSGLAGLESQYF. In DNA, the CDR3 is TGTGCCAGCAGCGGGCTAGCGGGGTTAGAGAGCCAGTACTTC. The J gene is TRBJ2-5, the V gene TRBV7-2, with 9 bases lining up with TRBD2. From germline, CDR1 is SGHTA and CDR2 FQGNSA. The CDR3 runs 14 residues. Full variable domain (missing parts from reference TRBV7-2 and TRBJ2-5): GAGVSQSPSNKVTEKGKDVELRCDPISGHTALYWYRQSLGQGLEFLIYFQGNSAPDKSGLPSDRFSAERTGGSVSTLTIQRTQQEDSAVYLCASSGLAGLESQYFGPGTRLLVL.

The rearrangement joins TRBV7-9 to TRBJ2-2, with unresolved D. This CDR3 is 12 amino acids long. The ends were cut back, 5 bases at V and 7 bases at J, with 8 bases in the middle. Germline V gene data show CDR1 as SEHNR and CDR2 as FQNEAQ (reference sequence). CDR3 region: CASSPHDGELFF. The CDR3 DNA is TGTGCCAGCAGCCCACATGACGGGGAGCTGTTTTTT.

The rearrangement links TRBV20-1 to TRBJ1-5; tentatively, D is TRBD1 (5 bases). The V gene's germline CDR1 is DFQATT and CDR2 SNEGSKA (reference sequence). Trimming removed 5 bases at V and 5 bases at J, with 16 bases between. CDR3 length: 14 amino acids. The CDR3 is CSAYNVQGHQPQHF. In DNA, the CDR3 is TGCAGTGCTTACAATGTTCAGGGCCATCAGCCCCAGCATTTT.

This clonotype was picked up many times. J is TRBJ2-1 and V is TRBV12-3 or TRBV12-4, with 9 bases aligning to TRBD2. J lost 4 bases, V lost 3 bases, and 4 bases had no gene match. CDR3 size: 15 residues. The CDR3: CASSFVAGGYNEQFF. The CDR3 DNA reads as TGTGCCAGCAGTTTTGTGGCGGGAGGGTACAATGAGCAGTTCTTC.

The chain uses TRBV12-5 and TRBJ2-7; tentatively, D is TRBD2 (6 bases). Trimming cost V 2 bases and J 4 bases, with 18 bases left between them. Germline V gene data show CDR1 as LGHNT and CDR2 as FRNRAP. The CDR3 covers 16 residues. For the CDR3, the DNA is TGTGCTAGTGGTTTGCCCTTTTACGGGAGTTTATACGAGCAGTACTTC. Amino acids: CASGLPFYGSLYEQYF. Full variable domain (rest looked up from reference TRBV12-5 and TRBJ2-7): DARVTQTPRHKVTEMGQEVTMRCQPILGHNTVFWYRQTMMQGLELLAYFRNRAPLDDSGMPKDRFSAEMPDATLATLKIQPSEPRDSAVYFCASGLPFYGSLYEQYFGPGTRLTVT.

The rearrangement joins TRBV6-1 to TRBJ2-5; D possibly corresponds to TRBD2 (5 bases). Germline V gives CDR1 MNHNS, CDR2 SASEGT. This CDR3 is 14 amino acids long. V gave up 4 bases and J gave up 1 base, with 10 bases separating them. CDR3 in amino acids: CASSGGSLQETQYF. In nucleotides, the CDR3 is TGTGCCAGCAGTGGAGGGTCCCTCCAAGAGACCCAGTACTTC.

Ten or more counts support this clonotype. The CDR3 bases are TGCGCCAGCAGCTTGGTAGGAAGATACGAGCAGTACTTC. It codes for CASSLVGRYEQYF. This chain joins TRBV5-1 and TRBJ2-7; unclear D gene. The length of the CDR3 is 13 residues. V was shortened by 0 bases and J by 4 bases, with 8 bases between the two germline ends. Germline CDR1 reads SGHRS; CDR2 reads YFSETQ.

J is TRBJ2-7 and V is TRBV10-1, with D perhaps matching TRBD1 (6 bases). This CDR3 contains 15 residues. V was pared by 2 bases and J by 4 bases, with 15 bases between. The germline V gene encodes CDR1 WNHNN and CDR2 SYGVQD (reference sequence). CDR3 bases: TGCGCCAGCAGTGAGGTTCCGGGACAAATATACGAGCAGTACTTC. It yields the protein CASSEVPGQIYEQYF.

This chain connects TRBV5-1 to TRBJ2-1; 8 nucleotides line up with TRBD2. Germline-derived CDR1 and CDR2 are SGHRS and YFSETQ. Trimming took 5 bases from V and 4 from J; bases not matched to a gene: 8. The CDR3 is made up of 15 amino acids. The CDR3 coding sequence is TGCGCCAGCAGACCGGGACTAGGAGTTTACAATGAGCAGTTCTTC. Its protein is CASRPGLGVYNEQFF.

This clonotype was counted a few times. The genes are TRBV5-1 and TRBJ2-1; 9 bases fit TRBD1. V was clipped by 4 bases and J by 7 bases; unmatched bases: 6. The V gene's germline CDR1 is SGHRS and CDR2 YFSETQ. This CDR3 contains 14 residues. As DNA, the CDR3 is TGCGCCAGCAGCCCAACGGACAGGGGTAATGAGCAGTTCTTC. Encoded protein: CASSPTDRGNEQFF.

This clonotype has only a few counts. This chain links TRBV14 with TRBJ1-1; no definite D call. The germline V gene has CDR1 SGHDN and CDR2 FVKESK. The germline V and J ends were trimmed by 4 bases and 7 bases, with 13 bases remaining between them. The CDR3 is made up of 13 amino acids. CDR3 loop: CASSPLGRGEAFF. CDR3 coding DNA: TGTGCCAGCAGCCCACTCGGACGGGGTGAAGCTTTCTTT.

This clonotype was observed a handful of times. A much larger clone lies a single base off, so this may be a read error. This CDR3 fails to terminate in the conserved phenylalanine or tryptophan, so it likely reflects a read error. The chain's CDR3 is CASSLKGQAPYVPNSPLHL. In DNA form, the CDR3 reads TGTGCCAGCAGCTTAAAAGGACAGGCCCCCTATGTCCCTAATTCACCCCTCCACCTT. The chain has TRBV7-4 and TRBJ1-6, with 7 bases lining up with TRBD1. After removal of 2 bases from V and 6 bases from J, the junction contained 16 bases not matched to a gene. CDR3 length: 19 residues. Germline assignment: CDR1 SGHVT and CDR2 SQSDAQ.

The chain links TRBV12-3 or TRBV12-4 to TRBJ2-7; 10 bases align to TRBD2. CDR3 length: 14 amino acids. With V trimmed by 5 bases and J by 5 bases, 6 bases remained unmatched. The CDR3 loop is CASSSGGALNEQYF. In nucleotides, the CDR3 is TGTGCCAGCAGTAGCGGGGGGGCCCTGAACGAGCAGTACTTC.

V usage is TRBV12-3 or TRBV12-4 and J usage is TRBJ1-5, with D possibly TRBD1 on 5 matching bases. The CDR3 is made up of 12 amino acids. Trimming took 5 bases from V and 10 from J, leaving 12 bases between them. CDR3 loop: CASSRDQYPQHF. The CDR3 DNA is TGTGCCAGCAGTCGGGACCAGTACCCCCAGCATTTT.

This clonotype was found a few times. DNA for the CDR3: TGCGCCAGCAGCCAAGAAGGGTTCGGGGCTGATGTCTATGAGCAGTTCTTC. Residues: CASSQEGFGADVYEQFF. The rearrangement uses TRBV4-1 and TRBJ2-1, with D perhaps given as TRBD1 or TRBD2 (5 bases each). The CDR3 loop spans 17 amino acids. Germline CDR1 is MGHRA and CDR2 is YSYEKL. V was cut by 0 bases and J by 8 bases, with 20 bases left in between.

This clonotype showed up just a few times. This chain links TRBV5-1 with TRBJ2-3, with unresolved D. Germline V lookup: CDR1 SGHRS, CDR2 YFSETQ. V was clipped by 3 bases and J by 1 base, with 12 bases between them. The CDR3 length is 15 residues. DNA of the CDR3: TGCGCCAGCAGCTCGTTTTACTCTCGCACAGATACGCAGTATTTT. Translated: CASSSFYSRTDTQYF.

This clonotype was recorded a few times. The chain recombines TRBV20-1 with TRBJ1-5; D call uncertain. Germline CDR1 is DFQATT and CDR2 is SNEGSKA (reference sequence). The CDR3 length is 13 residues. V was shortened by 2 bases and J by 6 bases, with 11 bases between the two germline ends. CDR3 sequence (DNA): TGCAGTGCTAGACCTACAGTGGGTCAGCCCCAGCATTTT. Encoded protein: CSARPTVGQPQHF.

There are many counts of this clonotype. This chain connects TRBV12-3 or TRBV12-4 to TRBJ2-7, with 11 nucleotides matching TRBD2. Trimming removed 5 bases from V and 5 bases from J; junction bases left unmatched: 8. The CDR3 is 15 residues long. The CDR3 sequence is CASSLPSGRLNEQYF. DNA of the CDR3: TGTGCCAGCAGTCTTCCTAGCGGGAGGTTGAACGAGCAGTACTTC.

The chain has TRBV5-1 and TRBJ2-1; 7 bases map to TRBD2. Trimming removed 0 bases from V and 6 bases from J; junction bases left unmatched: 6. CDR3 length: 15 amino acids. Germline V lookup: CDR1 SGHRS, CDR2 YFSETQ. CDR3 residues: CASSLEGRESNEQFF. DNA of the CDR3: TGCGCCAGCAGCTTGGAGGGGCGGGAGAGCAATGAGCAGTTCTTC.

The genes are TRBV15 and TRBJ2-7; perhaps TRBD1 as D (6 bases). CDR3 size: 14 residues. Trimming took off 2 bases at V and 4 bases at J, with 12 bases between the two ends. Per germline, CDR1 LNHNV and CDR2 YYDKDF (reference sequence). CDR3 DNA: TGTGCCACCAGCAGAACAAGGGGGTTTTACGAGCAGTACTTC. Protein: CATSRTRGFYEQYF.

V is TRBV7-9 and J is TRBJ2-7; 7 bases align to TRBD2. From germline, CDR1 is SEHNR and CDR2 FQNEAQ (reference sequence). V lost 5 bases, J lost 6 bases, and 13 bases stayed unmatched. The CDR3 is made up of 15 amino acids. The CDR3 sequence: CASSPLFAGVVEQYF. CDR3 DNA sequence: TGTGCCAGCAGCCCCCTCTTTGCGGGAGTCGTCGAGCAGTACTTC.

This chain uses TRBV30 with TRBJ2-7; D is perhaps TRBD2 (6 bases). V lost 3 bases and J lost 2, with 8 bases in between. CDR1 is GTSNPN and CDR2 is SVGIG in the germline V gene (reference sequence). This CDR3 is 12 amino acids long. The CDR3 nucleotides are TGTGCCTGGAGGGGGGGTACCTACGAGCAGTACTTC. Translating it yields CAWRGGTYEQYF.

This clonotype was counted at least ten times. V gene TRBV10-3 combines with J gene TRBJ2-5; D remains ambiguous. V was pared by 4 bases and J by 4 bases, with 10 bases between. Germline V gene lookup returns CDR1 ENHRY and CDR2 SYGVKD. The length of the CDR3 is 13 residues. CDR3 bases: TGTGCCATCAGTGGGGGTATGGCAGAGACCCAGTACTTC. This encodes CAISGGMAETQYF.